Listed below are T cell receptor beta chains from one sample, sequenced in a study of identical twins. One entry per CDR3 protein, called by TCRdb with MiXCR from the 5' RACE reads. The profile shows nearly 650,000 distinct CDR3 sequences, about 7.1% of them singletons. The same data also went into a second study, on yellow fever vaccine responses in identical twins.

The material sequenced was PBMCs. The receptors come from a woman between 18 and 29 years old in good health. Each CDR3 is given with its conserved first and last residue. A D gene is named only where the DNA matches it firmly. The size of a clone is reported for some rows only, either as once, few or many, or as a class for expanded clones.

v_call: TRBV18; j_call: TRBJ2-1; clone_size: few; d_call: -; cdr3_nt: TGTGCCAGCTCACCCTTCGGCAATGAGCAGTTCTTC; cdr3_aa: CASSPFGNEQFF
v_call: TRBV15; j_call: TRBJ2-1; clone_size: many; d_call: TRBD2; cdr3_nt: TGTGCCACCAGCGGTTCCGGGACTAGAGGGAATGAGCAGTTCTTC; cdr3_aa: CATSGSGTRGNEQFF
v_call: TRBV2; j_call: TRBJ1-5; clone_size: many; d_call: TRBD1; cdr3_nt: TGTGCCAGCTGTGGACAGGGTGGCAATCAGCCCCAGCATTTT; cdr3_aa: CASCGQGGNQPQHF
v_call: TRBV12-3/TRBV12-4; j_call: TRBJ2-3; clone_size: many; d_call: -; cdr3_nt: -; cdr3_aa: CASATSGRETNTQYF
v_call: TRBV5-1; j_call: TRBJ2-7; clone_size: many; d_call: TRBD1; cdr3_nt: TGCGCCAGCAGCTTGGGAAGTCCCGGGACAGGGATCTGGGAGCAGTACTTC; cdr3_aa: CASSLGSPGTGIWEQYF
v_call: TRBV12-3/TRBV12-4; j_call: TRBJ1-2; clone_size: -; d_call: TRBD1; cdr3_nt: TGTGCCAGCAGTTTTGGACAGGGTAGGATTGGCTACACCTTC; cdr3_aa: CASSFGQGRIGYTF
v_call: TRBV18; j_call: TRBJ2-1; clone_size: few; d_call: -; cdr3_nt: TGTGCCAGCTCACCACCGGGGGGCGCAGGGGACGGTGAGCAGTTCTTC; cdr3_aa: CASSPPGGAGDGEQFF
v_call: TRBV5-1; j_call: TRBJ2-5; clone_size: -; d_call: TRBD1; cdr3_nt: TGCGCCAGCAGCTCGTTAACCGGGACAGTCGGGGAGACCCAGTACTTC; cdr3_aa: CASSSLTGTVGETQYF
v_call: TRBV20-1; j_call: TRBJ2-1; clone_size: -; d_call: TRBD2; cdr3_nt: TGCAGTGCCCGACTAGCTCTCGCAAACAATGAGCAGTTCTTC; cdr3_aa: CSARLALANNEQFF
v_call: TRBV7-2; j_call: TRBJ2-2; clone_size: few; d_call: -; cdr3_nt: TGTGCCAGCAGCTTAGGTCTTTTAACGAACACCGGGGAGCTGTTTTTT; cdr3_aa: CASSLGLLTNTGELFF
v_call: TRBV3-1; j_call: TRBJ1-1; clone_size: many; d_call: -; cdr3_nt: TGTGCCAGCAGCCCGAAGATTAACACTGAAGCTTTCTTT; cdr3_aa: CASSPKINTEAFF
v_call: TRBV5-1; j_call: TRBJ1-2; clone_size: many; d_call: TRBD1; cdr3_nt: TGCGCCAGCAGCTTGGAGGGACAGGGCTATGGCTACACCTTC; cdr3_aa: CASSLEGQGYGYTF